This T cell receptor beta chain was sequenced during a study of shared clonotypes between healthy human individuals. Produced via immunoSEQ multiplex PCR; TCRdb's table is partial and in-frame only. The table has some 2,100,000 clones, about 93% seen once; the top ten hold more than 1.5%. The CDR3 spans 16 residues. V was cut by 0 bases and J by 4 bases, with 15 bases left in between. Germline V gene sequence: CDR1 SQVTM, CDR2 ANQGSEA. CD8 cells regarded as naive lacked CD45RO, were positively chosen for CCR7, and omitted terminally differentiated effector memory CD45RA+ cells. The clonotype originates from a man younger than 35 in good health. Some clones in this sample may be carry-over from other donors' samples. The rearrangement links TRBV29-1 to TRBJ2-2, with a possible D match to TRBD1 (6 bases). Sequencing input: naive CD8+ T cells from PBMCs. Here the CDR3 reads CSVEDLGQGITGELFF. The CDR3 DNA follows: TGCAGCGTTGAAGATCTGGGGCAGGGGATCACCGGGGAGCTGTTTTTT.